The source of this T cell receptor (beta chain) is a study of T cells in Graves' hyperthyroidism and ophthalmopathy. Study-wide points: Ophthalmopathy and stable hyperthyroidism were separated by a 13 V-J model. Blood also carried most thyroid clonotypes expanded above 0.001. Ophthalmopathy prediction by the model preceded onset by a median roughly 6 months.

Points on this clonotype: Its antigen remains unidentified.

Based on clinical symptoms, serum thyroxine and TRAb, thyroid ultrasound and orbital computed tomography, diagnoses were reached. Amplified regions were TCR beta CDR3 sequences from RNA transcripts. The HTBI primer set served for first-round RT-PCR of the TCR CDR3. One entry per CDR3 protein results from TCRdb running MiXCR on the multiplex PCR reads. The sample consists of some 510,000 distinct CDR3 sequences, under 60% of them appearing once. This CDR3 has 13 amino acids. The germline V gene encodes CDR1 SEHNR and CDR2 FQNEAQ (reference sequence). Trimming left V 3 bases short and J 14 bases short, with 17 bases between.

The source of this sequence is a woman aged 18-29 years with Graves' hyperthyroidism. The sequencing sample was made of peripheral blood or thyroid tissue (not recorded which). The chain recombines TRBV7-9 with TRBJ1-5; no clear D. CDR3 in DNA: TGTGCCAGCAGCTTTAGAGGGAGGTCCTACGAGCATTTT. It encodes CASSFRGRSYEHF.